Shown below are 3 T cell receptor beta chains from a single sample sequenced in a study of blood T cells in healthy people across ages. Using a J-beta primer mix together with a sample-barcoded 5' primer, a second PCR was run for roughly 7 to 12 cycles. Using its own MiXCR run on the 5' RACE reads, TCRdb lists one record per CDR3 protein. Found here are some 800,000 distinct CDR3 sequences, roughly 44% of them singletons; the top ten hold 15% to 25%. Sample: blood. These receptors all come from a man in his sixties in good health.

V gene TRBV7-2 combines with J gene TRBJ2-3; 10 bases fit TRBD2. Germline V gives CDR1 SGHTA, CDR2 FQGNSA. The J segment lost 3 bases and the V segment lost 4 bases, leaving 7 bases of the junction unmatched. The CDR3 length is 16 residues. The CDR3 DNA sequence: TGTGCCAGCAGCTACCGCGGACTAGCGGAAACAGATACGCAGTATTTT. Translated, it gives CASSYRGLAETDTQYF.

The chain employs TRBV4-2 and TRBJ2-7; 8 nucleotides match TRBD2. The tail of the sequence fits TRBJ2-5 better, so the J call may be wrong. Per the germline V gene, CDR1 is LGHNA and CDR2 is YNFKEQ. This CDR3 is 18 amino acids long. CDR3 nucleotides: TGTGCCAGCAGCCAAGATCTTTTGGACGGGGGGGCCGGGGAGACCCAGTACTTC. It specifies CASSQDLLDGGAGETQYF.

There are many counts of this clonotype. A much more abundant neighbour one base away suggests this may be a read error. The chain combines TRBV7-9 with TRBJ2-5, with 7 bases identical to TRBD2. The CDR3 is 15 residues long. The germline V gene has CDR1 SEHNR and CDR2 FQNEAQ (reference sequence). The V gene end was trimmed by 6 bases and the J gene end by 11 bases; junction bases not matched to a gene: 18. The CDR3 region has the DNA TGTGCCAGCAGGAGCCGGGACTATAATAATGGAGAGCAGTACTTC. It is translated as CASRSRDYNNGEQYF.